This T cell receptor beta chain emerged from a study of T cells in Graves' hyperthyroidism and ophthalmopathy. Study-wide results and limits: Blood shared most expanded thyroid clonotypes above 0.001.

What was amplified from RNA transcripts were TCR beta CDR3 regions. First-round RT-PCR with HTBI primers amplified the TCR CDR3 region. TCRdb called the multiplex PCR reads again in MiXCR, with one record for every CDR3 protein. The sample lists about 610,000 distinct CDR3 sequences, more than 45% occurring once. This clonotype was recorded a few times. Its specificity is not known. With 5 bases removed from V and 0 bases from J, the gap between germline ends came to 8 bases. Germline CDR1 and CDR2: LNHNV and YYDKDF (reference sequence). The CDR3 is made up of 13 amino acids. Criteria for exclusion of patients were uncontrolled infection, other autoimmune disease, pregnancy or lactation.

The sequencing sample was made of peripheral blood or thyroid tissue (not recorded which). The TCR was taken from a woman aged 18-30 years with Graves' hyperthyroidism. The chain uses TRBV15 and TRBJ2-7; D perhaps matches TRBD1 (5 bases). In DNA form, the CDR3 reads TGTGCCACCAGCTTGGACAACTCCTACGAGCAGTACTTC. Protein: CATSLDNSYEQYF.